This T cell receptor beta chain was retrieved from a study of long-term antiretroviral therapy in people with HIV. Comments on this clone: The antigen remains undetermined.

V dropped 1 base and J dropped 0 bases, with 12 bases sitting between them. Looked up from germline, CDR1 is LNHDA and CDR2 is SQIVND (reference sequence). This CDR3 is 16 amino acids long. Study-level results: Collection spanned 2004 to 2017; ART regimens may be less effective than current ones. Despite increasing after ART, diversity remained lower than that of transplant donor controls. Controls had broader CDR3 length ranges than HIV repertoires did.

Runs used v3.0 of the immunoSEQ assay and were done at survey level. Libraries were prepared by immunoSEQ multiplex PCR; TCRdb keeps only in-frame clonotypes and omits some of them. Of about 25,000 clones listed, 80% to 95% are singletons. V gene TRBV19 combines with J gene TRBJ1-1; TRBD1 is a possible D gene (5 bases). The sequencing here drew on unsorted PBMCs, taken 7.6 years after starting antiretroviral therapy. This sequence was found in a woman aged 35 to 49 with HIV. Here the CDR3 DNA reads TGTGCCAGTAGTATAGGCGGGGCAACCATGAACACTGAAGCTTTCTTT. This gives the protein CASSIGGATMNTEAFF.